Presented here are 32 T cell receptor beta chains from one specimen sequenced in a study of blood T cell repertoires in COVID-19. Libraries were prepared by immunoSEQ multiplex PCR; TCRdb keeps only in-frame clonotypes and omits some of them. Of about 220,000 clones detected, roughly 85% appear once; the ten largest clones hold about 2.5%. Sequenced: peripheral blood. These receptor sequences come from a woman in her 70s with COVID-19, enrolled during active disease.

The chain recombines TRBV2 with TRBJ2-5; 10 bases are shared with TRBD1. V shed 6 bases, J shed 9 bases, and the junction held 7 bases outside the gene matches. Germline-derived CDR1 and CDR2 are SNHLY and FYNNEI. There are 13 residues in the CDR3. The CDR3 protein is CASRSDRGQAQYF. In DNA, the CDR3 is TGTGCCAGCAGGTCCGACAGGGGGCAAGCCCAGTACTTC.

CDR3 nucleotide sequence: TGTGCCAGTACTAACCCCGGCGGCCTCTATGGCTACACCTTC. Amino acids: CASTNPGGLYGYTF. The chain joins TRBV19 to TRBJ1-2; D unresolved. V dropped 7 bases and J dropped 4 bases, with 16 bases sitting between them. The CDR3 consists of 14 residues. CDR1 and CDR2 (germline): LNHDA, SQIVND (reference sequence).

The CDR3 loop reads CASSLGDSRTGGTQYF. CDR3 coding DNA: TGTGCCAGCAGCTTAGGGGATTCACGGACAGGGGGGACCCAGTACTTC. V usage is TRBV7-8 and J usage is TRBJ2-5; 10 bases fit TRBD1. This CDR3 contains 16 residues. Losses at the gene ends were 1 base for V and 7 bases for J; bases not matched to a gene: 9. Germline V CDR1 and CDR2: SGHVS, FQNEAQ.

The V and J genes are TRBV18 and TRBJ1-2; D may be TRBD1 (5 bases). The CDR3 contains 15 residues. With 0 bases removed from V and 6 bases from J, the gap between germline ends came to 14 bases. Germline V gene lookup returns CDR1 KGHSH and CDR2 LQKENI. The CDR3 loop reads CASSPPVGQGNGYTF. CDR3 DNA: TGTGCCAGCTCACCACCGGTGGGGCAGGGTAATGGCTACACCTTC.

This clone was picked up one time. The chain couples TRBV5-4 to TRBJ2-6; TRBD2 is a possible D gene (5 bases). V was trimmed by 2 bases and J by 1 base, leaving 13 bases between them. The CDR3 length is 17 residues. Germline CDR1 is SGHNT and CDR2 is YYREEE (reference sequence). The CDR3 DNA reads TGTGCCAGCAGCTTCAACAGAGGGTTTTCTGGGGCCAACGTCCTGACTTTC. As protein: CASSFNRGFSGANVLTF. Complete variable domain (other parts from reference TRBV5-4 and TRBJ2-6): ETGVTQSPTHLIKTRGQQVTLRCSSQSGHNTVSWYQQALGQGPQFIFQYYREEENGRGNFPPRFSGLQFPNYSSELNVNALELDDSALYLCASSFNRGFSGANVLTFGAGSRLTVL.

In this sample, this clone turned up a few times. This chain links TRBV4-2 with TRBJ2-3; unclear D gene. The V end was cut by 1 base, the J end by 1 base, with 6 bases between. The germline gives CDR1 LGHNA, CDR2 YNFKEQ. This CDR3 region has 14 residues. The CDR3, as DNA: TGTGCCAGCAGCCAAGGTCTTCGCACAGATACGCAGTATTTT. Translation: CASSQGLRTDTQYF.

This chain joins TRBV7-9 and TRBJ2-5, with 7 positions matching TRBD1. V lost 6 bases, J lost 1 base, and 8 bases stayed unmatched. There are 15 residues in the CDR3. Germline V CDR1 and CDR2: SEHNR, FQNEAQ (reference sequence). CDR3 sequence (DNA): TGTGCCAGCAGTAGGACAGGATGGCCCCAAGAGACCCAGTACTTC. It translates to CASSRTGWPQETQYF.

The genes are TRBV19 and TRBJ1-1, with D perhaps TRBD1 (5 bases). The CDR3 is made up of 14 amino acids. Germline V CDR1 and CDR2: LNHDA, SQIVND (reference sequence). The V and J ends lost 4 bases and 5 bases respectively, with 14 bases between them. CDR3 DNA: TGTGCCAGTAGTAACGGGGGTAGTGTGACTGAAGCTTTCTTT. As protein: CASSNGGSVTEAFF. The full variable domain, in which reference TRBV19 and TRBJ1-1 provide the parts outside the CDR3, is DGGITQSPKYLFRKEGQNVTLSCEQNLNHDAMYWYRQDPGQGLRLIYYSQIVNDFQKGDIAEGYSVSREKKESFPLTVTSAQKNPTAFYLCASSNGGSVTEAFFGQGTRLTVV.

This chain uses TRBV6-6 with TRBJ2-7; 9 bases agree with TRBD2. V shed 5 bases and J 2 bases; nucleotides not matched to a gene: 7. CDR1 is MNHNY and CDR2 is SVGAGI in the germline V gene (reference sequence). CDR3 length: 15 amino acids. The CDR3 coding sequence is TGTGCCAGCAGTAGTACTAGCGGGCAAACCTACGAGCAGTACTTC. Its protein is CASSSTSGQTYEQYF.

CDR3 amino acids: CAISEDSSGNTIYF. The CDR3 DNA sequence: TGTGCCATCAGTGAGGACAGCTCTGGAAACACCATATATTTT. The gene calls are TRBV10-3 and TRBJ1-3; the D gene is possibly TRBD1 (5 bases). CDR3 length: 14 residues. Between the trimmed V and J ends, which lost 2 bases and 0 bases, there was a span of 5 bases. Germline CDR1 is ENHRY and CDR2 is SYGVKD.

This chain links TRBV12-3 or TRBV12-4 with TRBJ1-4; D is ambiguous. The V end was cut by 5 bases, the J end by 3 bases, with 4 bases between. CDR3 length equals 12 residues. CDR3: CASSRPNEKLFF. In DNA form, the CDR3 reads TGTGCCAGCAGTCGTCCTAATGAAAAACTGTTTTTT.

CDR3 DNA: TGTGCCAGCAGGAGAGACAGGGGAGCTAGTCCCCAGCATTTT. Its protein is CASRRDRGASPQHF. The chain couples TRBV2 to TRBJ1-5; TRBD1 matches 8 bases. Germline values: CDR1 SNHLY, CDR2 FYNNEI. This CDR3 comprises 14 residues. Trimming cost V 6 bases and J 10 bases; bases outside gene matches: 11.

The rearrangement links TRBV7-2 to TRBJ1-1, with a possible D match to TRBD1 (5 bases). The V gene lost 5 bases and the J gene lost 10 bases, with 17 bases spanning the gap. The CDR3 extends over 13 amino acids. Germline V gene lookup returns CDR1 SGHTA and CDR2 FQGNSA. The CDR3 protein is CASSNQGFGGAFF. The CDR3 DNA follows: TGTGCCAGCAGCAACCAGGGTTTTGGCGGAGCTTTCTTT.

This clone has more than one count but fewer than ten. This chain connects TRBV19 to TRBJ1-1; D is possibly TRBD1 (6 bases). This CDR3 comprises 13 residues. V was trimmed by 5 bases and J by 3 bases, leaving 10 bases between them. Germline V CDR1 and CDR2: LNHDA, SQIVND (reference sequence). The CDR3 region is CASSQGMDTEAFF. Here the CDR3 DNA reads TGTGCCAGTAGTCAGGGGATGGACACTGAAGCTTTCTTT.

This chain connects TRBV30 to TRBJ1-5; 7 bases line up with TRBD1. Per the germline V gene, CDR1 is GTSNPN and CDR2 is SVGIG (reference sequence). The CDR3 runs to 13 residues. Trimming cost V 4 bases and J 5 bases; bases outside gene matches: 5. The CDR3 bases are TGTGCCTGGAACAGGGGAGGTGATCAGCCCCAGCATTTT. Protein: CAWNRGGDQPQHF.

The chain combines TRBV3-1 (or the pseudogene TRBV3-2) with TRBJ2-3; D unresolved. There are 14 residues in the CDR3. CDR1 and CDR2 (germline): LGHDT, YNNKEL (reference sequence). V shed 2 bases and J shed 1 base, with 7 bases lying between them. The CDR3 DNA reads as TGTGCCAGCAGCCAATACCCGGGCACAGATACGCAGTATTTT. Amino acid sequence: CASSQYPGTDTQYF.

The genes are TRBV18 and TRBJ2-2; 9 bases match TRBD1. V lost 5 bases and J lost 2; bases outside the gene matches: 6. The CDR3 is 16 amino acids. CDR1 is KGHSH, CDR2 LQKENI, per germline. CDR3 DNA sequence: TGTGCCAGCTCATCGCCGGGACAGGGTAACACCGGGGAGCTGTTTTTT. Translating gives CASSSPGQGNTGELFF.

The chain is built from TRBV23-1 and TRBJ2-7; 9 nucleotides align to TRBD2. TRBV23-1 carries the ORF label, with uncertain function. The J segment lost 6 bases and the V segment lost 2 bases, leaving 5 bases of the junction unmatched. The CDR3 sequence is 14 residues long. CDR3 loop: CASSQNISGGEQYF. DNA of the CDR3: TGCGCCAGCAGTCAAAATATTAGCGGGGGCGAGCAGTACTTC.

The genes are TRBV7-3 and TRBJ2-5; D uncertain. The germline gives CDR1 SGHTA, CDR2 FQGTGA. CDR3 length: 14 residues. Trimming took 5 bases from V and 5 from J, leaving 15 bases between them. DNA for the CDR3: TGTGCCAGCAGCCCCTCCCCCGCCGGGGAGACCCAGTACTTC. Protein: CASSPSPAGETQYF.

This rearrangement joins TRBV9 to TRBJ1-2; tentative D call: TRBD1 (6 bases). Germline V gene data show CDR1 as SGDLS and CDR2 as YYNGEE. With 0 bases removed from V and 5 bases from J, the gap between germline ends came to 20 bases. This CDR3 contains 17 residues. The CDR3 region is CASSVEPHGRTVYGYTF. CDR3 in DNA: TGTGCCAGCAGCGTAGAGCCCCACGGGCGGACAGTTTATGGCTACACCTTC.

The chain couples TRBV5-1 to TRBJ2-1; 11 nucleotides align to TRBD2. Germline V gives CDR1 SGHRS, CDR2 YFSETQ. V was clipped by 3 bases and J by 3 bases; unmatched bases: 5. This CDR3 is built from 16 residues. CDR3 in DNA: TGCGCCAGCAGCTCAACTCTAGCGGGGGGCTACAATGAGCAGTTCTTC. Its protein product is CASSSTLAGGYNEQFF.

This rearrangement joins TRBV28 to TRBJ2-1, with 9 bases fitting TRBD2. The V segment lost 4 bases and the J segment 9 bases; nucleotides outside the gene matches: 16. This CDR3 comprises 17 residues. In germline, CDR1 is MDHEN, CDR2 SYDVKM. DNA for the CDR3: TGTGCCAGCAGTTCCCCGTCCGTTAGCGGGAGCTCAGGTGAGCAGTTCTTC. Translating gives CASSSPSVSGSSGEQFF. Full variable domain (outside the CDR3, taken from reference TRBV28 and TRBJ2-1): DVKVTQSSRYLVKRTGEKVFLECVQDMDHENMFWYRQDPGLGLRLIYFSYDVKMKEKGDIPEGYSVSREKKERFSLILESASTNQTSMYLCASSSPSVSGSSGEQFFGPGTRLTVL.

The chain carries TRBV19 and TRBJ1-4; D remains ambiguous. V shed 8 bases and J shed 10 bases, with 8 bases lying between them. CDR3 length equals 10 residues. The V gene's germline CDR1 is LNHDA and CDR2 SQIVND (reference sequence). CDR3 sequence (DNA): TGTGCCAGTGGCTTGGCAAAACTGTTTTTT. It specifies CASGLAKLFF. The entire variable domain, with the rest obtained from reference TRBV19 and TRBJ1-4, is as follows: DGGITQSPKYLFRKEGQNVTLSCEQNLNHDAMYWYRQDPGQGLRLIYYSQIVNDFQKGDIAEGYSVSREKKESFPLTVTSAQKNPTAFYLCASGLAKLFFGSGTQLSVL.

The chain links TRBV10-3 to TRBJ2-2, with D perhaps matching TRBD1 (6 bases). V lost 0 bases to trimming and J lost 6 bases, with 11 bases between them. The CDR3 has 15 residues. Germline assignment: CDR1 ENHRY and CDR2 SYGVKD. DNA for the CDR3: TGTGCCATCAGTGAGTCTGTGGCAGGGGCCGGGGAGCTGTTTTTT. Protein: CAISESVAGAGELFF.

The CDR3 protein is CASSPTGTGAPQPQHF. The CDR3 bases are TGTGCCAGCAGCCCTACAGGGACAGGGGCTCCTCAGCCCCAGCATTTT. V and J are TRBV3-1 (or the pseudogene TRBV3-2) and TRBJ1-5; 10 bases fit TRBD1. Germline lookup yields CDR1 LGHDT and CDR2 YNNKEL (reference sequence). The CDR3 contains 16 residues. Trimming took 4 bases from V and 6 from J; bases not matched to a gene: 9.

V gene TRBV24-1 combines with J gene TRBJ1-2, with D perhaps TRBD1 (6 bases). V dropped 7 bases and J dropped 0 bases, with 14 bases sitting between them. Germline V gene data show CDR1 as KGHDR and CDR2 as SFDVKD. The CDR3 has 15 residues. The chain's CDR3 is CATSDGDTANYGYTF. CDR3 DNA sequence: TGTGCCACCAGCGACGGGGACACCGCTAACTATGGCTACACCTTC.

J is TRBJ2-2 and V is TRBV4-2; the match to TRBD2 covers 8 bases. This CDR3 spans 16 amino acids. Germline CDR1 reads LGHNA; CDR2 reads YNFKEQ. J gave up 6 bases and V 0 bases, and 6 bases lay outside the gene matches. The CDR3 sequence: CASSQEPGGAAGELFF. CDR3 sequence (DNA): TGTGCCAGCAGCCAAGAGCCCGGGGGGGCCGCCGGGGAGCTGTTTTTT.

CDR3 in DNA: TGTGCCAGCAGTGAGACTAGCGGGAGAGTCACAGATACGCAGTATTTT. As protein: CASSETSGRVTDTQYF. The chain couples TRBV2 to TRBJ2-3; 12 bases match TRBD2. Per the germline V gene, CDR1 is SNHLY and CDR2 is FYNNEI. V gave up 3 bases and J gave up 2 bases; unmatched junction bases: 3. The CDR3 totals 16 residues.

This chain joins TRBV14 and TRBJ1-1; D unclear. Looked up from germline, CDR1 is SGHDN and CDR2 is FVKESK. The CDR3 loop spans 13 amino acids. Trimming stripped 0 bases from V and 4 bases from J, with 6 bases between. CDR3 nucleotides: TGTGCCAGCAGCCAAGATTTGCGCACTGAAGCTTTCTTT. This sequence encodes CASSQDLRTEAFF.

V usage is TRBV29-1 and J usage is TRBJ2-7, with D possibly being TRBD1 (6 bases). The CDR3 loop spans 11 amino acids. Germline V gene lookup returns CDR1 SQVTM and CDR2 ANQGSEA. V shed 4 bases and J shed 5 bases, with 9 bases lying between them. The CDR3 protein is CSVAGVHEQYF. As DNA, the CDR3 is TGCAGCGTTGCAGGGGTTCACGAGCAGTACTTC.

The V and J genes are TRBV5-8 and TRBJ1-5; TRBD1 is a possible D gene (5 bases). CDR1 is SGHTS and CDR2 is YDEGEE in the germline V gene. Trimming took 0 bases from V and 4 from J, leaving 11 bases between them. The CDR3 runs 15 residues. This chain's CDR3 is CASSLGRQFNQPQHF. For the CDR3, the DNA is TGTGCCAGCAGCTTGGGACGACAGTTTAATCAGCCCCAGCATTTT.

The V call is TRBV18, the J call TRBJ2-7; maybe TRBD1 (6 bases). Deletions cut 5 bases from V and 7 bases from J, with 12 bases between. The CDR3 covers 12 residues. CDR1 and CDR2 from the germline V gene are KGHSH and LQKENI. The CDR3 protein is CASSVQGGEQYF. The CDR3, as DNA: TGTGCCAGCTCAGTTCAAGGGGGAGAGCAGTACTTC.